One sample yielded the 22 T cell receptor beta chains listed below, sequenced in a study of blood T cell repertoires in COVID-19. Method: immunoSEQ multiplex PCR; TCRdb's copy keeps in-frame clones and lacks some. The sample holds about 410,000 clones, about 92% seen once. Sequencing input: PBMCs or T cells enriched from blood (not recorded which). All receptors derive from a man aged 18 to 30 who had recovered from COVID-19.

The chain combines TRBV27 with TRBJ2-4; 9 bases line up with TRBD2. Looked up from germline, CDR1 is MNHEY and CDR2 is SMNVEV (reference sequence). The CDR3 has 14 residues. V shed 3 bases and J 5 bases; nucleotides not matched to a gene: 2. Written as DNA, the CDR3 is TGTGCCAGCAGTTTTTCTAGCGGGGAAAACATTCAGTACTTC. It is translated as CASSFSSGENIQYF.

The genes are TRBV19 and TRBJ1-6; the match to TRBD1 covers 12 bases. V lost 5 bases to trimming and J lost 8 bases; unmatched junction nucleotides: 7. Germline V gene data show CDR1 as LNHDA and CDR2 as SQIVND (reference sequence). The CDR3 totals 16 residues. CDR3 DNA: TGTGCCAGTAGTTCGGGACAGGGGGCTAAGTATTCACCCCTCCACTTT. Translated, it gives CASSSGQGAKYSPLHF.

The chain uses TRBV3-1 (or the pseudogene TRBV3-2) and TRBJ2-2; D is uncertain. CDR3 size: 15 residues. Between the trimmed V and J ends, which lost 4 bases and 4 bases, there was a span of 13 bases. Germline-derived CDR1 and CDR2 are LGHDT and YNNKEL (reference sequence). CDR3 coding DNA: TGTGCCAGCAGCCTAACCCTTCAGGTCACCGGGGAGCTGTTTTTT. It translates to CASSLTLQVTGELFF.

The rearrangement links TRBV6-5 to TRBJ1-5, with 8 bases that match TRBD1. CDR3 length: 14 residues. V trimming: 7 bases; J trimming: 6 bases; junction bases outside the gene matches: 8. Germline assignment: CDR1 MNHEY and CDR2 SVGAGI. The CDR3 nucleotides are TGTGCCAGCACCGTCGCAGGGGGCCGTCAGCCCCAGCATTTT. It specifies CASTVAGGRQPQHF.

The chain joins TRBV30 to TRBJ1-1, with D tentatively TRBD1 (6 bases). With 0 bases removed from V and 4 bases from J, the gap between germline ends came to 9 bases. From germline, CDR1 is GTSNPN and CDR2 SVGIG (reference sequence). The length of the CDR3 is 13 residues. CDR3 loop: CAWSVQGSTEAFF. Written as DNA, the CDR3 is TGTGCCTGGAGTGTACAGGGCAGCACTGAAGCTTTCTTT.

The chain couples TRBV7-9 to TRBJ1-6; no clear D. V lost 5 bases and J 6 bases, leaving 8 bases between the germline ends. Germline values: CDR1 SEHNR, CDR2 FQNEAQ (reference sequence). This CDR3 spans 13 amino acids. The CDR3 spells CASSPPGNSPLHF. The DNA of the CDR3 is TGTGCCAGCAGCCCCCCCGGTAATTCACCCCTCCACTTT.

The chain combines TRBV19 with TRBJ2-1; the D gene is possibly TRBD2 (5 bases). Germline V gene lookup returns CDR1 LNHDA and CDR2 SQIVND (reference sequence). The CDR3 is 13 amino acids. V shed 3 bases and J shed 12 bases, with 15 bases lying between them. CDR3 amino acids: CASSIESGSRQFF. As DNA, the CDR3 is TGTGCCAGTAGTATCGAGTCGGGATCGAGGCAGTTCTTC.

CDR3 residues: CASTGSGANVLTF. Written as DNA, the CDR3 is TGTGCCAGCACCGGTTCCGGGGCCAACGTCCTGACTTTC. V gene TRBV2 combines with J gene TRBJ2-6; D is undetermined. Germline-derived CDR1 and CDR2 are SNHLY and FYNNEI. Trimming took off 7 bases at V and 4 bases at J, with 8 bases between the two ends. The CDR3 covers 13 residues.

The chain has TRBV2 and TRBJ1-6; 7 bases fit TRBD1. Trimming took 7 bases from V and 4 from J; bases not matched to a gene: 1. Germline CDR1 reads SNHLY; CDR2 reads FYNNEI. The CDR3 is made up of 13 amino acids. CDR3 bases: TGTGCCAGCACAGGGGGATATAATTCACCCCTCCACTTT. This translates into CASTGGYNSPLHF.

The chain recombines TRBV30 with TRBJ1-2; no definite D call. V lost 0 bases and J lost 4, with 9 bases in between. The CDR3 extends over 13 amino acids. Germline V gives CDR1 GTSNPN, CDR2 SVGIG (reference sequence). CDR3 nucleotides: TGTGCCTGGAGTGTAACGGGAAGCTATGGCTACACCTTC. Translated, it gives CAWSVTGSYGYTF.

A single count supports this clone. The V and J genes are TRBV6-5 and TRBJ1-6; the D is unclear. The CDR3 runs 11 residues. Germline assignment: CDR1 MNHEY and CDR2 SVGAGI. V lost 9 bases and J lost 7, with 7 bases in between. The CDR3 loop is CASGPNSPLHF. For the CDR3, the DNA is TGTGCCAGTGGGCCGAATTCACCCCTCCACTTT.

The CDR3 region has the DNA TGTGCCAGCAGCCCGGACACCTCTGGAAACACCATATATTTT. Its translation is CASSPDTSGNTIYF. The rearrangement uses TRBV9 and TRBJ1-3; D may be TRBD1 (5 bases). The CDR3 runs 14 residues. CDR1 is SGDLS, CDR2 YYNGEE, per germline. Trimming left V 4 bases short and J 0 bases short, with 8 bases between.

The table lists this clone with a few counts. The chain combines TRBV2 with TRBJ1-1; D not certain. The CDR3 is made up of 11 amino acids. Germline V gene lookup returns CDR1 SNHLY and CDR2 FYNNEI. Deletions cut 3 bases from V and 10 bases from J, with 9 bases between. The CDR3 is CASSEWASAFF. CDR3 coding DNA: TGTGCCAGCAGTGAGTGGGCCTCAGCTTTCTTT.

This clone is a singleton in its sample. The V and J genes are TRBV7-2 and TRBJ2-7, with 9 bases identical to TRBD1. V gave up 6 bases and J gave up 7 bases; unmatched junction bases: 13. CDR1 is SGHTA and CDR2 is FQGNSA in the germline V gene. The CDR3 has 15 amino acids. The DNA for the CDR3 is TGTGCCAGCAGGGATCCGGGACAGGGTATCGGGGAGCAGTACTTC. This codes for CASRDPGQGIGEQYF. Filled out from reference TRBV7-2 and TRBJ2-7, the complete variable domain reads GAGVSQSPSNKVTEKGKDVELRCDPISGHTALYWYRQSLGQGLEFLIYFQGNSAPDKSGLPSDRFSAERTGGSVSTLTIQRTQQEDSAVYLCASRDPGQGIGEQYFGPGTRLTVT.

The chain combines TRBV5-1 with TRBJ2-3; possibly TRBD1 for D (5 bases). This CDR3 region has 15 residues. The germline V gene encodes CDR1 SGHRS and CDR2 YFSETQ. The V end lost 1 base, the J end lost 2 bases, and 11 bases lay between the germline ends. The CDR3 region is CASSLYGAATDTQYF. The CDR3 DNA reads TGCGCCAGCAGCTTGTATGGGGCAGCCACAGATACGCAGTATTTT.

The chain carries TRBV7-3 and TRBJ2-7; D is possibly TRBD1 (6 bases). Germline CDR1 reads SGHTA; CDR2 reads FQGTGA. V lost 5 bases and J 3 bases, leaving 14 bases between the germline ends. The CDR3 extends over 14 amino acids. Here the CDR3 DNA reads TGTGCCAGCAGCCGAAATGCAGGGGACTACGAGCAGTACTTC. Residues: CASSRNAGDYEQYF.

This sequence joins TRBV3-1 (or the pseudogene TRBV3-2) and TRBJ1-3; possibly TRBD1 for D (5 bases). CDR1 and CDR2 from the germline V gene are LGHDT and YNNKEL (reference sequence). This CDR3 spans 16 amino acids. Between the trimmed V and J ends, which lost 3 bases and 4 bases, there was a span of 16 bases. CDR3 bases: TGTGCCAGCAGCCAGGGTAGCCAGGGATTAGGAAACACCATATATTTT. Translating it yields CASSQGSQGLGNTIYF.

The rearrangement uses TRBV25-1 and TRBJ1-1; 7 bases fit TRBD1. Germline V gene data show CDR1 as MGHDK and CDR2 as SYGVNS. Losses at the gene ends were 3 bases for V and 5 bases for J; bases not matched to a gene: 3. The CDR3 loop spans 13 amino acids. The CDR3 region is CASSEGQRTEAFF. The CDR3 nucleotides read TGTGCCAGCAGTGAGGGACAGCGGACTGAAGCTTTCTTT.

The rearrangement links TRBV2 to TRBJ2-1, with 8 nucleotides matching TRBD2. Germline V gene data show CDR1 as SNHLY and CDR2 as FYNNEI. The CDR3 spans 17 residues. V lost 0 bases to trimming and J lost 9 bases; unmatched junction nucleotides: 13. The CDR3 DNA sequence: TGTGCCAGCAGTGAAGCGCCTCCCAGCGGGAGAGGTATTGAGCAGTTCTTC. It codes for CASSEAPPSGRGIEQFF.

V and J are TRBV5-6 and TRBJ2-3; weak D call: TRBD1 (6 bases). V lost 0 bases and J 1 base, leaving 15 bases between the germline ends. Germline V lookup: CDR1 SGHDT, CDR2 YYEEEE. This CDR3 has 17 amino acids. The CDR3 DNA sequence: TGTGCCAGCAGCTTGGCCTTGGGGGCAGGGGGCACAGATACGCAGTATTTT. Encoded protein: CASSLALGAGGTDTQYF.

On this clone: Sequence at one end of the junction differs from germline and may be a read error. The gene calls are TRBV12-3 or TRBV12-4 and TRBJ1-1; TRBD1 might be the D (5 bases). The CDR3 is 12 residues long. This chain's CDR3 is CASTKEGMRVTF. The CDR3 nucleotides read TGTGCCAGCACCAAGGAGGGGATGAGGGTTACCTTT.

The rearrangement joins TRBV12-3 or TRBV12-4 to TRBJ2-2; TRBD1 matches 7 bases. The CDR3 totals 12 residues. V lost 7 bases and J lost 7; bases outside the gene matches: 3. As DNA, the CDR3 is TGTGCCAGCAAGGGGGCCATCGGGGAGCTGTTTTTT. It translates to CASKGAIGELFF.